The T cell receptor beta chain under discussion was sequenced for a study of human T cells and chemical hapten exposure (dated by TCRdb to the early 2020s). Background on the whole study: For sensitization, 2% DPC in acetone was applied to an approximately 2 cm by approximately 2 cm area of upper inner arm skin. Patch tests used Finn chambers with 0.01% DPC on the upper back, scored after 6 days by International Contact Dermatitis Research Group standards. Libraries were pooled for sequencing, and per-sample TCR yields varied mainly because of small differences in library volumes within the pool. Blood samples were taken from patients before sensitization (week 0) and at 2, 6 and about 24 weeks after DPC sensitization. Patients additionally received weekly therapeutic DPC doses to the scalp throughout the approximately 22-week study period. Peripheral blood TCR repertoire changes were tracked in vivo in alopecia patients during primary and secondary sensitization to the hapten diphenylcyclopropenone (DPC). Most of the patients in the cohort were female, and the cohort covered alopecia areata with under or over 50% scalp involvement, alopecia totalis and alopecia universalis. Blood for TCR sequencing was provided by twenty-nine alopecia patients at one to four time points (pre-sensitization, 2, 6 and 24 weeks). Paper-wide results and their limitations: Patch test score was positively correlated with the number of PT1 expanded TCRs, with significance at thresholds 8, 16 and 32 but not at 4. Because all patients had alopecia, a presumed autoimmune disease, the immune response of the patients might differ from that of healthy individuals. DPC sensitization did not change how many TCRs were above 1 in 1000 frequency, and no evidence was found of alterations in global repertoire structure. Significantly more large CDR3 similarity clusters were formed by expanded TCRs than by pre-sensitization or healthy control sets, consistent with antigen-driven responses. After repeated subsampling, the strength of the expansion versus patch-test correlation and the threshold at which it became significant changed.

The library was built by means of RACE. The instrument was a NextSeq 500. During library preparation, unique molecular identifiers were attached to individual cDNA molecules so that TCRs could be counted quantitatively and reproducibly. Both TCR alpha and TCR beta chains were sequenced from each blood RNA sample. In the authors' own workflow: Samples had a median of approximately 93,000 TCRs, with a range from about 20,000 to 690,600. The Decombinator software suite was used to annotate the V, J and CDR3 of the TCR reads. Every sample was subsampled to the same number of TCRs (28,000) for the PS versus PT1 abundance plots. TCRs were defined as expanded if absent before sensitization and observed at least eight times at the 2-week time point. TCRdb ran its own pipeline on the public reads, namely fastp trimming at Q25 and MiXCR clone calling, and kept in-frame beta chains. Each record represents a unique CDR3 protein, reported with the most common genes and DNA among its rows. These V and J calls derive from TCRdb rather than the authors' analysis. For this sample there are around 53,000 distinct CDR3 sequences; around a tenth appear just once. Jointly, the top ten make up 4.5% of the sample.

This clonotype came up many times. Its antigen remains unidentified. No base qualities exist here, and no much larger clone lies one base off it. The time point label, read with the paper, signifies: patch test 1, 2 weeks after DPC sensitization. The treatment or condition tag for this specimen amounts to: therapeutic diphenylcyclopropenone sensitization with weekly scalp DPC. At each patch-test visit, blood was drawn before the patch test was applied. Patients were considered eligible if aged 18 to 70, diagnosed with alopecia and deemed suitable for DPC therapy, and patients were excluded if pregnant. Total RNA was extracted from unfractionated whole blood collected in Tempus Blood RNA tubes. This receptor was taken from a woman aged 50 to 60 with alopecia areata. Some clones in this sample may be carry-over from other donors' samples. This specimen was whole blood, taken in connection with sensitization to the hapten diphenylcyclopropenone (DPC).

The CDR3 amino acid sequence is: CASSSGTRSSYEQYF. Here is the DNA: TGTGCCAGCAGCTCCGGGACTCGGAGCTCCTACGAGCAGTACTTC. This chain joins TRBV5-4 to TRBJ2-7; the best D guess is TRBD2, with 6 bases matching. The germline V gene (reference sequence) yields SGHNT for CDR1 and YYREEE for CDR2. Counted from cysteine to phenylalanine, this CDR3 has 15 amino acids. The only DNA kept is the CDR3, 45 bases in frame from the first base. V lost 3 bases and J lost 0 bases; the stretch between them is 13 bases long. The full variable domain, with segments outside the CDR3 supplied by the reference TRBV5-4 and TRBJ2-7 proteins, appears as ETGVTQSPTHLIKTRGQQVTLRCSSQSGHNTVSWYQQALGQGPQFIFQYYREEENGRGNFPPRFSGLQFPNYSSELNVNALELDDSALYLCASSSGTRSSYEQYFGPGTRLTVT.